One and the same sample provided the 3 T cell receptor beta chains below, sequenced in a study of blood T cell repertoires in COVID-19. The data were produced by immunoSEQ multiplex PCR, yet TCRdb's version contains in-frame clones alone and is incomplete. The sample lists more than 110,000 clones; around 79% were seen once. The sequencing sample was made of PBMCs or T cells enriched from blood (not recorded which). The receptors come from a woman in her 50s who had recovered from COVID-19.

CDR3 sequence (DNA): TGCGCCAGCGGCCGGGAACTAGCGGGAGATCATGAGCAGTTCTTC. Translating it yields CASGRELAGDHEQFF. The V call is TRBV5-1, the J call TRBJ2-1, with 11 positions matching TRBD2. Germline-derived CDR1 and CDR2 are SGHRS and YFSETQ. The CDR3 is made up of 15 amino acids. V was clipped by 7 bases and J by 8 bases; unmatched bases: 11.

The chain is built from TRBV5-1 and TRBJ2-3; 7 nucleotides match TRBD2. CDR1 and CDR2 (germline): SGHRS, YFSETQ. Trimming took 1 base from V and 5 from J; bases not matched to a gene: 7. The CDR3 sequence is 15 residues long. CDR3 bases: TGCGCCAGCAGCTTGATGGCTAGCGGACAAGATACGCAGTATTTT. This encodes CASSLMASGQDTQYF.

J is TRBJ1-1 and V is TRBV5-5; no clear D gene. The CDR3 is 12 residues long. Trimming shortened V by 1 base and J by 7 bases, and 8 bases separated the two germline ends. Germline CDR1 and CDR2: SGHKS and YYEKEE (reference sequence). DNA of the CDR3: TGTGCCAGCAGCTTGCCACCCAGTGAAGCTTTCTTT. Translating it yields CASSLPPSEAFF.